The source of this TCR beta chain is a study of shared T cell receptors in the human thymus. Sequenced by immunoSEQ multiplex PCR; TCRdb stores in-frame clones only, minus some. The sample lists hundreds of thousands of clones, around nine tenths seen once, with 0.0085% to 0.012% in the top ten. This CDR3 spans 13 amino acids. V shed 5 bases and J shed 2 bases, with 10 bases lying between them. CDR1 is ENHRY and CDR2 is SYGVKD in the germline V gene. These data were likewise used in another study, on human thymus T cells. As that report states: Corrective surgery for congenital heart defects was being performed on the healthy Finnish infants who were the donors. V and J genes seemed to be used with bias in thymic and blood repertoires. Related research described thymic repertoires that were highly overlapping among unrelated individuals.

This rearrangement joins TRBV10-3 to TRBJ2-7; possibly TRBD1 for D (6 bases). Sequencing input: thymocytes. The receptor comes from a boy under three years old with a congenital heart defect. In DNA form, the CDR3 reads TGTGCCATCAGTACCTCAGGGGCCTACGAGCAGTACTTC. Translated, it gives CAISTSGAYEQYF.